These T cell receptor beta chains were read from a single sample in a study of CD8+CD57+ T cells in acquired aplastic anemia. TCRdb re-called the reads with MiXCR, one entry per CDR3 protein. The data hold some 200,000 distinct CDR3 sequences, with 48% observed a single time. Sample: sorted CD4+, CD8+, or CD8+CD57+ T cells (not recorded which) from PBMCs. Every receptor here comes from a human donor with aplastic anemia. Both conserved end residues are part of each CDR3. Rows may omit the clone size; those that give it use once, few, many or a size class.

TRBV24-1,.,CATSDGRGRSGELFF
TRBV20-1,many,CSARVPRGRNEQYF
TRBV12-3/TRBV12-4,.,CASSLAQSGTGELFF
TRBV10-3,many,CATSLTFPRDYTF
TRBV12-3/TRBV12-4,.,CASSWSRVSSYEQYF
TRBV9,once,CASTPSQANTEAFF
TRBV7-3,many,CASSFQQGYEQYF
TRBV19,.,CASSRDTNYGYTF
TRBV24-1,many,CATSDLEGQGVYEQYF
TRBV9,many,CASSAERGGREQYF
TRBV7-2,few,CASSLRVDTQYF
TRBV27,few,CASSLMGTSRGETQYF
TRBV7-9,.,CASSYGYASNTEAFF
TRBV29-1,.,CSVVETSGEKLFF
TRBV24-1,.,CATSERHNTGELFF
TRBV11-2,.,CASGGTNGYEQYF
TRBV6-5,many,CASSYSRTSSYEQYF
TRBV24-1,.,CATSHVLAGPPNEQFF
TRBV10-3,many,CAISEWTGTDTQYF
TRBV7-2,.,CASSHNWGETQYF
TRBV29-1,once,CSVEEVSGNTIYF
TRBV9,once,CASSPPSDEQFF
TRBV11-3,.,CASSLGGPGGLAETQYF
TRBV10-3,.,CAIGPGETQYF
TRBV10-2,.,CASREGTYNEQFF
TRBV10-3,.,CAISDQGGTGNTGELFF
TRBV7-6,few,CASSPTPGMIDTQYF